The rows below give T cell receptor beta chains drawn from one sample of a study of cytomegalovirus exposure and HLA in healthy donors. The repertoire was sequenced with immunoSEQ multiplex PCR; TCRdb's copy has only in-frame clones and lacks some. Of about 180,000 clones in the sample, approximately 81% were seen once. Sequencing used PBMCs. The source is a female donor in good health and CMV-seronegative. CDR3s include the opening cysteine and the closing phenylalanine or tryptophan. The D gene is left open where the match is weak. Some rows mark clone size as missing; the rest say once, few, many or name a class of expanded clone.

V gene	J gene	clone size	D gene	CDR3 protein	CDR3 DNA
TRBV4-1	TRBJ2-1	few	TRBD2	CASSQVTSGGADEQFF	TGCGCCAGCAGCCAAGTGACTAGCGGGGGGGCGGATGAGCAGTTCTTC
TRBV28	TRBJ2-1	.	.	CASSLPGLLSNEQFF	TGTGCCAGCAGCTTGCCGGGACTCCTCAGCAATGAGCAGTTCTTC
TRBV5-5	TRBJ2-7	.	.	CASSFAIELAYEQYF	TGTGCCAGCAGTTTTGCCATTGAGTTGGCCTACGAGCAGTACTTC
TRBV19	TRBJ1-4	once	.	CASKRALDRNEKLFF	TGTGCCAGTAAGAGGGCTCTTGACCGCAATGAAAAACTGTTTTTT
TRBV11-3	TRBJ1-2	.	TRBD1	CASSYRDRGLYGYTF	TGTGCCAGCAGCTACCGGGACAGGGGGCTTTATGGCTACACCTTC
TRBV5-1	TRBJ1-1	.	TRBD1	CASKGGRGNTEAFF	TGCGCCAGCAAAGGGGGCAGGGGGAACACTGAAGCTTTCTTT
TRBV7-3	TRBJ2-3	.	TRBD2	CASSNLAGGVDTQYF	TGTGCCAGCAGCAACCTAGCGGGAGGGGTAGATACGCAGTATTTT
TRBV5-6	TRBJ1-1	.	TRBD1	CASSLRGQGPTTEAFF	TGTGCCAGCAGCCTTCGAGGACAGGGGCCCACCACTGAAGCTTTCTTT
TRBV9	TRBJ2-7	.	.	CASSAQGANEQYF	TGTGCCAGCAGCGCACAGGGAGCTAACGAGCAGTACTTC
TRBV10-1	TRBJ2-4	.	.	CASSTSRVRKNSQYF	TGCGCCAGCAGTACCAGCAGGGTGAGAAAAAACAGTCAGTACTTC
TRBV9	TRBJ1-1	.	.	CASSVGGRGSDAFF	TGTGCCAGCAGCGTAGGAGGAAGGGGTTCGGATGCTTTCTTT
TRBV27	TRBJ1-5	.	.	CASGGQSNQPQHF	TGTGCCAGCGGCGGACAGAGCAATCAGCCCCAGCATTTT
TRBV2	TRBJ1-4	.	.	CASGEGGSSNEKLFF	TGTGCCAGCGGCGAAGGTGGCAGTTCTAATGAAAAACTGTTTTTT
TRBV5-1	TRBJ2-5	once	.	CASSPVRETETQYF	TGCGCCAGCAGCCCAGTAAGGGAGACGGAGACCCAGTACTTC
TRBV2	TRBJ1-5	.	.	CASTLIRGNQPQHF	TGTGCCAGCACCTTAATTAGGGGTAATCAGCCCCAGCATTTT
TRBV2	TRBJ2-2	few	TRBD2	CASSRLAGDVAGELFF	TGTGCCAGCAGTAGACTAGCGGGAGATGTGGCCGGGGAGCTGTTTTTT
TRBV9	TRBJ2-1	.	.	CASTLTGSSYNEQFF	TGTGCCAGCACTCTAACCGGGTCCTCCTACAATGAGCAGTTCTTC
TRBV5-8	TRBJ1-5	.	TRBD1	CASSLGTTGVGSQHF	TGTGCCAGCAGCTTGGGGACGACAGGGGTCGGGTCCCAGCATTTT
TRBV6-1	TRBJ1-5	.	.	CASSEQANYSNQPQHF	TGTGCCAGCAGTGAACAGGCGAATTATAGCAATCAGCCCCAGCATTTT
TRBV9	TRBJ2-7	.	TRBD1	CASSVAGTGTLEQYF	TGTGCCAGCAGCGTAGCCGGGACAGGGACGCTCGAGCAGTACTTC
TRBV2	TRBJ2-3	.	.	CASSDLAPTTDTQYF	TGTGCCAGCAGTGACCTAGCCCCAACGACAGATACGCAGTATTTT
TRBV28	TRBJ1-2	.	.	CASSLGSGIYGYTF	TGTGCCAGCAGTTTGGGCTCAGGGATTTATGGCTACACCTTC
TRBV4-3	TRBJ2-7	few	TRBD2	CASSQDIASGGVEQYF	TGCGCCAGCAGCCAAGATATCGCGTCGGGGGGGGTCGAGCAGTACTTC
TRBV14	TRBJ1-6	.	.	CASSQDRQVNNSPLHF	TGTGCCAGCAGCCAAGACCGTCAGGTGAATAATTCACCCCTCCACTTT
TRBV28	TRBJ2-7	.	TRBD1	CASSYMDREGEQYF	TGTGCCAGCAGTTATATGGACAGGGAAGGGGAGCAGTACTTC
TRBV4-2	TRBJ2-3	.	.	CASSPREDADTQYF	TGTGCCAGCAGCCCACGGGAAGATGCAGATACGCAGTATTTT
TRBV28	TRBJ2-6	once	.	CASSLQVFSGANVLTF	TGTGCCAGCAGTTTGCAGGTGTTCTCTGGGGCCAACGTCCTGACTTTC
TRBV19	TRBJ1-4	.	TRBD1	CASTRDRGPEKLFF	TGTGCCAGTACCAGGGACAGAGGGCCTGAAAAACTGTTTTTT
TRBV6-5	TRBJ2-2	.	.	CASRYDSRNTGELFF	TGTGCCAGCAGATACGACAGTCGGAACACCGGGGAGCTGTTTTTT
TRBV4-2	TRBJ2-7	.	.	CASSQGPYEQYF	TGTGCCAGCAGCCAAGGGCCCTACGAGCAGTACTTC